This TCR beta chain came from a study of T-cell reconstitution after alpha-beta-depleted transplantation in children. This clonotype showed up many times. CDR3 length: 13 residues. Germline CDR1 and CDR2: MNHEY and SVGAGI. Trimming cost V 2 bases and J 5 bases, with 9 bases left between them. Unique molecular identifiers were incorporated when the TCRbeta library was constructed. TCRdb reprocessed the PCR reads with MiXCR, giving one entry per CDR3 protein. The sample includes some 280,000 distinct CDR3 sequences, almost 10% seen only once; the top ten take 10%. This sequence joins TRBV6-5 and TRBJ1-1; possible D gene TRBD1, 6 bases. The input for sequencing was PBMCs from the stem cell graft donor, taken from the stem cell graft. The receptor was derived from a human donor who donated a stem cell graft to a child with SCID. The chain's CDR3 is CASSYVGGTEAFF. In DNA, the CDR3 is TGTGCCAGCAGTTACGTAGGGGGAACTGAAGCTTTCTTT.